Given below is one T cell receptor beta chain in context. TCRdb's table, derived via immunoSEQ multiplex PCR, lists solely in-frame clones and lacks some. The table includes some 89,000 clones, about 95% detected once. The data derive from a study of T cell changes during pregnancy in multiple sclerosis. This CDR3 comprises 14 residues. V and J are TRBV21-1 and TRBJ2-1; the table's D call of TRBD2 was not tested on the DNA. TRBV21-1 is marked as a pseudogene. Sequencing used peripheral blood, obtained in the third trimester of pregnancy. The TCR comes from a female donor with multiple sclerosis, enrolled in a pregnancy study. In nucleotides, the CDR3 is TGTGCCAGCAGCAAACCAGAGTCGGGTCATCGACAGTTCTTC. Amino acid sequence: CASSKPESGHRQFF.